This T cell receptor beta chain appears in the sequencing data of a study of blood T cell repertoires in COVID-19. Background on the study: Donors in the United States, Italy and Spain gave samples during acute or convalescent COVID-19.

Study processing details: It was from reference gene primer amplification that nucleated cell counts were estimated. Profiling relied on immunoSEQ multiplex PCR, and the TCRdb table lists in-frame clones only, not all of them. V and J calls plus clone size are reproduced from that table; the DNA served to infer D and trimming. The top ten clones hold 1.5% to 2% of a sample with under 350,000 clones, about nine tenths of them seen once. Participant age was about 18 to 100 years, and participants resided in about 25 US areas. Cohort allocation depended upon clinical history that participants reported. The CDR3 contains 13 residues. Germline-derived CDR1 and CDR2 are SGHAT and FQNNGV. V was shortened by 4 bases and J by 8 bases, with 14 bases between the two germline ends. Concerning this clone itself: This same CDR3 is encoded by further DNA sequences in the sample.

The clonotype comes from a woman aged 40 to 55 who had recovered from COVID-19. Sequenced material: PBMCs or T cells enriched from blood (not recorded which). V is TRBV11-2 and J is TRBJ1-2; D is uncertain. CDR3 protein: CASSSTGGVGYTF. In DNA, the CDR3 is TGTGCCAGCAGCTCAACGGGCGGGGTAGGCTACACCTTC.